The rows below give T cell receptor beta chains drawn from one sample of a study of control samples from healthy donors and cancer patients. The assay was immunoSEQ multiplex PCR, and TCRdb's table has in-frame clones only and misses some. The profile covers around 200,000 clones, with roughly nine tenths appearing a single time and 1.5% taken by the ten largest. Material: blood. These receptors all come from a young woman in good health. The CDR3 runs from the conserved cysteine through the conserved F or W. The order of the fields is J gene, D gene, V gene, clone size, CDR3 DNA, CDR3 protein. The D gene is left open where the match is weak. Where a row states a size, it is once, few, many or the class of an expanded clone; other rows omit it.

TRBJ1-2 TRBD1 TRBV15 - TGTGCCACCAGCAGAGCAGGGACAGGGGTGAACTATGGCTACACCTTC CATSRAGTGVNYGYTF
TRBJ2-1 - TRBV6-6 few TGTGCCAGCAGTTACTCCTTAGAATACAATGAGCAGTTCTTC CASSYSLEYNEQFF
TRBJ1-1 - TRBV9 - TGTGCCAGCAGCGTAGGTTCCCAGGGGATCACTGAAGCTTTCTTT CASSVGSQGITEAFF
TRBJ1-2 - TRBV4-1 - TGCGCCAGCAGCCAAGATCCCGACAGAAACTATGGCTACACCTTC CASSQDPDRNYGYTF
TRBJ1-4 TRBD1 TRBV27 - TGTGCCAGCAGTCCTGACAGGGGGACAGGTGAAAAACTGTTTTTT CASSPDRGTGEKLFF
TRBJ2-6 - TRBV19 - TGTGCCAGTAGGGGGACCTCTGGGGCCAACGTCCTGACTTTC CASRGTSGANVLTF
TRBJ1-6 TRBD1 TRBV6-2/TRBV6-3 - TGTGCCAGCAGTTACCGGACAGGGAATAATTCACCCCTCCACTTT CASSYRTGNNSPLHF
TRBJ1-5 - TRBV18 - TGTGCCAGCTCACAGGGGAATCAGCCCCAGCATTTT CASSQGNQPQHF
TRBJ1-5 TRBD1 TRBV15 once TGTGCCACCAGCAGAGTTGCAGGGGGCGGTCAGCCCCAGCATTTT CATSRVAGGGQPQHF
TRBJ2-3 TRBD2 TRBV28 - TGTGCCAGCAGTTTATCGACTAGCGGGAGGAGGTATACGCAGTATTTT CASSLSTSGRRYTQYF
TRBJ1-2 - TRBV11-1 - TGTGCCAGCAGCTTAGTGAGGAACTATGGCTACACCTTC CASSLVRNYGYTF